The rows below give T cell receptor beta chains drawn from one sample of a study of blood T cell repertoires in COVID-19. The table came from immunoSEQ multiplex PCR; TCRdb's copy has only in-frame clones and leaves some out. The repertoire holds approximately 290,000 clones, approximately 85% seen once, with 3.5% to 4.5% in the top ten. The material sequenced was PBMCs or T cells enriched from blood (not recorded which). Source of these receptors: a woman in her 30s who had recovered from COVID-19. CDR3s include the opening cysteine and the closing phenylalanine or tryptophan. A D gene is named only where the DNA matches it firmly. Size is omitted from some rows. Given values are once, few, many or a class for expanded clones.

d_call	clone_size	v_call	j_call	cdr3_nt	cdr3_aa
-	-	TRBV3-1/TRBV3-2	TRBJ2-1	TGTGCCAGCAGCCAAGTGGGCGGGGGCGATGAGCAGTTCTTC	CASSQVGGGDEQFF
TRBD1	-	TRBV24-1	TRBJ2-1	TGTGCCACCAGTGACAGAGGACAGGGGGCAGTACGTATCAATGAGCAGTTCTTC	CATSDRGQGAVRINEQFF
-	-	TRBV5-1	TRBJ1-1	TGCGCCAGCAGCTTGGTAGGGGTAGGGCCGAACACTGAAGCTTTCTTT	CASSLVGVGPNTEAFF
TRBD2	-	TRBV18	TRBJ2-2	TGTGCCAGCAGGACTAGCGGGGGGCCGAACACCGGGGAGCTGTTTTTT	CASRTSGGPNTGELFF
-	-	TRBV5-1	TRBJ1-2	TGCGCCAGCAGCTTGTTAACAGACGATCTTGGTGGCTACACCTTC	CASSLLTDDLGGYTF
TRBD1	-	TRBV10-3	TRBJ2-7	TGTGCCATCGGAAGGACGGGACAGGGACCTAACTCCTACGAGCAGTACTTC	CAIGRTGQGPNSYEQYF
-	-	TRBV27	TRBJ1-1	TGTGCCAGCAGTTTATCTAGGAGGAACACTGAAGCTTTCTTT	CASSLSRRNTEAFF
-	-	TRBV29-1	TRBJ2-7	TGCAGCGTTGAAGACCTAGCGAGGGACGAGCAGTACTTC	CSVEDLARDEQYF
-	-	TRBV12-3/TRBV12-4	TRBJ1-1	TGTGCCAGCAGATACAGGATGAACACTGAAGCTTTCTTT	CASRYRMNTEAFF
-	-	TRBV21-1	TRBJ1-2	TGTGCCAGCAGCAAAAAATTACAGGGCCCCCTCCCGCGGGGCTACACCTTC	CASSKKLQGPLPRGYTF
TRBD1	-	TRBV4-2	TRBJ2-2	TGTGCCAGCAGAGACAGGGGGACCGGGGAGCTGTTTTTT	CASRDRGTGELFF
TRBD1	-	TRBV7-3	TRBJ2-7	TGTGCCAGCAGCCTCGGACAGGGGAGACACGAGCAGTACTTC	CASSLGQGRHEQYF
TRBD1	few	TRBV19	TRBJ1-1	TGTGCCAGTACCATTATTGCGACAGGGGGTGACACTGAAGCTTTCTTT	CASTIIATGGDTEAFF
TRBD1	-	TRBV5-4	TRBJ2-7	TGTGCCAGCAGCAGAAAGACCGGGACAGAATCCTACGAGCAGTACTTC	CASSRKTGTESYEQYF
-	-	TRBV7-8	TRBJ1-2	TGTGCCAGCAGCTTAGAAGGGAGTTATCGCGGCTACACCTTC	CASSLEGSYRGYTF
TRBD2	-	TRBV3-1/TRBV3-2	TRBJ2-1	TGTGCCAGCACCAAGGGACTAGCGGGGGGAAGGGAGCAGTTCTTC	CASTKGLAGGREQFF
-	-	TRBV12-3/TRBV12-4	TRBJ2-7	TGTGCCATCGCGACAGAAAGGTTCTCCGAGCAGTACTTC	CAIATERFSEQYF
TRBD2	-	TRBV9	TRBJ2-1	TGTGCCAGCAGCGTACTAGCGGGAGTTCTGAATGAGCAGTTCTTC	CASSVLAGVLNEQFF
-	-	TRBV10-3	TRBJ2-3	TGTGCCATCGCGACGGGGGGCCCTTCAGATACGCAGTATTTT	CAIATGGPSDTQYF
-	-	TRBV3-1/TRBV3-2	TRBJ2-5	TGTGCCAGCAGCCAAGGGTTCGGGGTCGGAGAGACCCAGTACTTC	CASSQGFGVGETQYF
-	-	TRBV5-1	TRBJ1-2	TGCGCCAGCAGCTTGGATGACAGGATGTTCTATGGCTACACCTTC	CASSLDDRMFYGYTF
-	-	TRBV28	TRBJ1-3	TGTGCCAGCAGTTCCACCGGGACATTAGGAAACACCATATATTTT	CASSSTGTLGNTIYF
-	-	TRBV6-5	TRBJ2-5	TGTGCCAGCAGCCGGGACACGAAAGAGACCCAGTACTTC	CASSRDTKETQYF
TRBD1	-	TRBV29-1	TRBJ1-2	TGCAGCGTTAACCGACAGGGGGCAGGCTTTGGCTACACCTTC	CSVNRQGAGFGYTF
-	-	TRBV11-2	TRBJ2-7	TGTGCCAGCAGCTTAACGCACTCCCCCTACGAGCAGTACTTC	CASSLTHSPYEQYF
TRBD1	-	TRBV28	TRBJ2-2	TGTGCCAGCAGTCACAGGGGGGCGAACACCGGGGAGCTGTTTTTT	CASSHRGANTGELFF
TRBD2	-	TRBV9	TRBJ2-3	TGTGCCAGCAGCGCACTAGCAGGGAGGGCGGATACGCAGTATTTT	CASSALAGRADTQYF
TRBD1	-	TRBV11-2	TRBJ2-7	TGTGCCAGCAGCCCCTTGGCGGGACAGGGTTCCTACGAGCAGTACTTC	CASSPLAGQGSYEQYF
-	-	TRBV9	TRBJ2-7	TGTGCCAGCAGCGTAGCTGCGGGGAATCACGAGCAGTACTTC	CASSVAAGNHEQYF
TRBD1	-	TRBV18	TRBJ2-1	TGTGCCAGCTCACCGATCAGGACAGGGTCTCGGCGCGTGGAGCAGTTCTTC	CASSPIRTGSRRVEQFF
-	-	TRBV6-5	TRBJ1-2	TGTGCCAGCAGTTACCGGGCTCGGAGGGAATATGGCTACACCTTC	CASSYRARREYGYTF
TRBD1	few	TRBV7-9	TRBJ2-3	TGTGCCAGCAGCCCCGGGGACAGGGGGCGGTTTACAGATACGCAGTATTTT	CASSPGDRGRFTDTQYF
TRBD1	-	TRBV6-2/TRBV6-3	TRBJ1-5	TGTGCCAGCAGTTGGGGACAGGGAGGCAATCAGCCCCAGCATTTT	CASSWGQGGNQPQHF
TRBD1	once	TRBV28	TRBJ2-4	TGTGCCAGCAGTTTGCAATTGACAGGGGGAGCCAAAAACATTCAGTACTTC	CASSLQLTGGAKNIQYF
-	-	TRBV5-4	TRBJ2-5	TGTGCCAGCAGCTCCTTCGGGGGTCCAGAGACCCAGTACTTC	CASSSFGGPETQYF
-	-	TRBV4-1	TRBJ1-5	TGCGCCAGCAGCCAAGTAGGCGGCAGCAATCAGCCCCAGCATTTT	CASSQVGGSNQPQHF
-	-	TRBV6-5	TRBJ1-3	TGTGCCAGCAGTTCTACAGTCTCTGGAAACACCATATATTTT	CASSSTVSGNTIYF
TRBD2	-	TRBV5-6	TRBJ2-1	TGTGCCAGCAGCTTGGCGGGCGAGCGGGATAGGGATGAGCAGTTCTTC	CASSLAGERDRDEQFF
TRBD2	-	TRBV6-5	TRBJ2-3	TGTGCCAGCCTAACTAGCGGGGGAACAGATACGCAGTATTTT	CASLTSGGTDTQYF
-	-	TRBV3-1/TRBV3-2	TRBJ2-5	TGTGCCAGCAGCCAAGGAGGGGCGGGGCCGCGGGAGACCCAGTACTTC	CASSQGGAGPRETQYF
-	once	TRBV27	TRBJ1-1	TGTGCCATAACGGTTCGCATGAACACTGAAGCTTTCTTT	CAITVRMNTEAFF
-	once	TRBV27	TRBJ2-7	TGTGCCAGCAGTTTATCTCAGGGGATGGGGGAGCAGTACTTC	CASSLSQGMGEQYF
TRBD1	-	TRBV11-2	TRBJ1-1	TGTGCCAGCAGTCCTGGGACAGGGCCGGTTGAAGCTTTCTTT	CASSPGTGPVEAFF
-	once	TRBV11-2	TRBJ1-3	TGTGCCAGCAGCTTAGGTGGGGAGGACACCATATATTTT	CASSLGGEDTIYF
TRBD1	once	TRBV7-9	TRBJ1-3	TGTGCCAGCAGCTGGGACAGAGCTGGAAACACCATATATTTT	CASSWDRAGNTIYF
-	-	TRBV27	TRBJ1-4	TGTGCCACGAGGGCGGGAGGGGGTGAAAAACTGTTTTTT	CATRAGGGEKLFF
-	-	TRBV18	TRBJ2-7	TGTGCCAGCTCCGAGCAGGGGCCCTACGAGCAGTACTTC	CASSEQGPYEQYF
TRBD1	once	TRBV19	TRBJ1-5	TGTGCCAGTAGTACTAGGACAGGGATGGGTCAGCCCCAGCATTTT	CASSTRTGMGQPQHF
TRBD2	-	TRBV13	TRBJ2-5	TGTGCCAGCAGCTTACGGCGGGGGGGCCTGGGAGAGACCCAGTACTTC	CASSLRRGGLGETQYF
-	-	TRBV5-6	TRBJ1-2	TGTGCCAGCACCCGAACCAGGGGAGTCTATGGCTACACCTTC	CASTRTRGVYGYTF
TRBD1	-	TRBV11-2	TRBJ2-7	TGTGCCAGCAGCTTATCCCGGGGACAGGGGGCTATCTACGAGCAGTACTTC	CASSLSRGQGAIYEQYF
-	-	TRBV10-1	TRBJ2-2	TGCGCCAGCAGTCCGGGCGGGGCCTCCGGGGAGCTGTTTTTT	CASSPGGASGELFF
TRBD2	-	TRBV14	TRBJ2-3	TGTGCCAGCAGCCAACAGGCGGGAGGGATAGATACGCAGTATTTT	CASSQQAGGIDTQYF
TRBD2	-	TRBV5-1	TRBJ2-5	TGCGCCAGCAGCCCGGCAGCGGGAGGCCAAGAGACCCAGTACTTC	CASSPAAGGQETQYF
TRBD2	few	TRBV29-1	TRBJ2-1	TGCAGCGTTGAAGAACTAGCGGGAGGGTACAATGAGCAGTTCTTC	CSVEELAGGYNEQFF
-	-	TRBV5-1	TRBJ2-3	TGCGCCAGCAGCTTGGTTGCGGGATCTGTGGATACGCAGTATTTT	CASSLVAGSVDTQYF
-	-	TRBV6-4	TRBJ1-2	TGTGCCAGCAGTGAGCGGGGCCGAGGGGGCTACACCTTC	CASSERGRGGYTF
TRBD1	-	TRBV7-9	TRBJ1-1	TGTGCCAGCAGCCCTAGGGGACAGGAGTTCTCAAACACTGAAGCTTTCTTT	CASSPRGQEFSNTEAFF
TRBD1	-	TRBV4-1	TRBJ2-2	TGCGCCAGCAGCTTTCGGACAGGGTCCACCGGGGAGCTGTTTTTT	CASSFRTGSTGELFF